This T cell receptor beta chain was recovered during a study of blood T cell repertoires in COVID-19. As for the study in general: Whether acute or convalescent, the COVID-19 samples came from the United States, Italy and Spain. PBMCs, B-cell-depleted T cells, or T cells provided the cDNA or gDNA that made up the material.

Participant-reported clinical history was the basis for cohort assignment. This clone was observed a single time. Data came from immunoSEQ multiplex PCR; TCRdb stores just in-frame clones and leaves some out. Here the sample spans 110,000 to 150,000 clones, roughly 88% being singletons. Sequencing input: PBMCs or T cells enriched from blood (not recorded which). This TCR was sampled from a man aged 50 to 59 who had recovered from COVID-19.

The DNA for the CDR3 is TGTGCCAGCAGCCGACGGGGGGTTAAGGACACTGAAGCTTTCTTT. It yields the protein CASSRRGVKDTEAFF. V usage is TRBV3-1 (or the pseudogene TRBV3-2) and J usage is TRBJ1-1, with D tentatively TRBD1 (5 bases). This CDR3 contains 15 residues. The germline V gene encodes CDR1 LGHDT and CDR2 YNNKEL (reference sequence). Trimming stripped 4 bases from V and 3 bases from J, with 15 bases between.